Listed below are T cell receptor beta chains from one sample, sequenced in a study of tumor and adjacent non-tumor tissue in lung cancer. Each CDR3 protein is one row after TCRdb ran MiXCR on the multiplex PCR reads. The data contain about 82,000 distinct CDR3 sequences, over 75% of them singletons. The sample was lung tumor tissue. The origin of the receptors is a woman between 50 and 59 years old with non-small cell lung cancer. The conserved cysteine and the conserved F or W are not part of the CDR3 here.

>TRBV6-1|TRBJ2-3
ASSEGVVFPTDAQY
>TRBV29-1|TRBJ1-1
SVRGGGQDNTEAI
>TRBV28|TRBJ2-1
ASSQYNEQF
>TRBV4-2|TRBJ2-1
ASSQEVGGGPYNEQF
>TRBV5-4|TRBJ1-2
ASSGSRVRAMART
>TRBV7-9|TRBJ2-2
ASSLNPNTGELI
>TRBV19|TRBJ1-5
AYLGLNQPQH
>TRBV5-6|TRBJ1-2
ASSFGVGQGYGYT
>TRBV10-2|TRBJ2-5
ASSENQETQY
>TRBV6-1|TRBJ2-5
ASIPFGSGNQGTQY
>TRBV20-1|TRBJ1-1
SVRGTGGTEAF
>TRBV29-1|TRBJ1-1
SVEGTPTVLDTEAF
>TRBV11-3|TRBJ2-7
ASSLRWGYVQY
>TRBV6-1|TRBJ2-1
ASSELANYNEQF
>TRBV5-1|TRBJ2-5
ASNLYAFGTVQETQY
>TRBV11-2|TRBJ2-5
ASSLNGLQDTQY
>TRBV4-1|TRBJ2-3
TSSQDPGASGKDTQY
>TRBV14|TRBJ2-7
ASSRTSGINEQY